This T cell receptor (beta chain) was recovered during a study of blood T cell repertoires in COVID-19. Whole-study context: The study drew acute and convalescent COVID-19 samples from the United States, Italy and Spain. PBMCs, B-cell-depleted T cells, or T cells were the source of the cDNA or gDNA that made up the material.

The repertoire was sequenced with immunoSEQ multiplex PCR; TCRdb's copy has only in-frame clones and lacks some. The data show roughly 250,000 clones, over 75% seen once. The CDR3 sequence is 16 residues long. Germline loops: CDR1 SGHVS, CDR2 FQNEAQ. V lost 3 bases, J lost 2 bases, and 6 bases stayed unmatched. Sequencing input: peripheral blood. The genes are TRBV7-8 and TRBJ1-2; 10 nucleotides align to TRBD1. The sequence came from a human donor in a cohort sampled during active COVID-19. The CDR3 loop reads CASSFGQGVSNYGYTF. The DNA of the CDR3 is TGTGCCAGCAGCTTTGGACAGGGGGTATCAAACTATGGCTACACCTTC.